The rows below give T cell receptor beta chains drawn from one sample of a study of blood T cell repertoires in COVID-19. The assay was immunoSEQ multiplex PCR, and TCRdb's table has in-frame clones only and misses some. The sample has 200,000 to 300,000 clones, 84% seen once; the top ten hold approximately 4%. Sequenced: peripheral blood. The source of these receptors is a man in his 60s with acute or convalescent COVID-19. Both conserved end residues are part of each CDR3. The order of the fields is J gene, clone size, D gene, V gene, CDR3 protein, CDR3 DNA. D genes are given only for firm matches. For some rows the clone size is stated as once, few or many, or as a class when expanded; others skip it.

j_call: TRBJ2-7; clone_size: .; d_call: .; v_call: TRBV5-8; cdr3_aa: CASSLDSPRHEQYF; cdr3_nt: TGTGCCAGCAGCTTGGACTCCCCGAGGCACGAGCAGTACTTC
j_call: TRBJ2-3; clone_size: .; d_call: .; v_call: TRBV4-3; cdr3_aa: CASSQDLVGLTDTQYF; cdr3_nt: TGCGCCAGCAGCCAAGATTTGGTGGGCCTGACAGATACGCAGTATTTT
j_call: TRBJ2-1; clone_size: once; d_call: TRBD1; v_call: TRBV18; cdr3_aa: CASSPQGQGGSYNEQFF; cdr3_nt: TGTGCCAGCTCACCCCAAGGACAGGGCGGCTCCTACAATGAGCAGTTCTTC
j_call: TRBJ2-3; clone_size: .; d_call: .; v_call: TRBV4-1; cdr3_aa: CASSQGGGAQGTDTQYF; cdr3_nt: TGCGCCAGCAGCCAAGGAGGAGGGGCCCAAGGTACAGATACGCAGTATTTT
j_call: TRBJ1-1; clone_size: .; d_call: .; v_call: TRBV5-1; cdr3_aa: CASSLEAGWTEAFF; cdr3_nt: TGCGCCAGCAGCTTGGAGGCAGGGTGGACTGAAGCTTTCTTT
j_call: TRBJ1-4; clone_size: .; d_call: .; v_call: TRBV18; cdr3_aa: CASSPGASNEKLFF; cdr3_nt: TGTGCCAGCTCACCAGGGGCGAGTAATGAAAAACTGTTTTTT
j_call: TRBJ1-2; clone_size: .; d_call: .; v_call: TRBV3-1/TRBV3-2; cdr3_aa: CASSQGGQRNYGYTF; cdr3_nt: TGTGCCAGCAGCCAAGGTGGACAGAGGAACTATGGCTACACCTTC
j_call: TRBJ1-5; clone_size: .; d_call: .; v_call: TRBV4-2; cdr3_aa: CASSQQGNQPQHF; cdr3_nt: TGTGCCAGCAGCCAACAGGGGAATCAGCCCCAGCATTTT
j_call: TRBJ1-1; clone_size: .; d_call: TRBD1; v_call: TRBV5-1; cdr3_aa: CASSLDRGRGTEAFF; cdr3_nt: TGCGCCAGCAGCCTGGACAGGGGGCGAGGCACTGAAGCTTTCTTT
j_call: TRBJ1-1; clone_size: .; d_call: .; v_call: TRBV6-5; cdr3_aa: CASRGAGGTEAFF; cdr3_nt: TGTGCCAGCAGGGGGGCGGGAGGGACTGAAGCTTTCTTT
j_call: TRBJ2-5; clone_size: .; d_call: TRBD1; v_call: TRBV11-3; cdr3_aa: CASSYGTGQETQYF; cdr3_nt: TGTGCCAGCAGCTACGGGACAGGGCAAGAGACCCAGTACTTC
j_call: TRBJ2-7; clone_size: few; d_call: TRBD1; v_call: TRBV28; cdr3_aa: CASKGAGRTLEQYF; cdr3_nt: TGTGCCAGCAAGGGGGCAGGGCGCACTCTCGAGCAGTACTTC
j_call: TRBJ1-1; clone_size: .; d_call: TRBD1; v_call: TRBV6-4; cdr3_aa: CASRQGANTEAFF; cdr3_nt: TGTGCCAGCAGACAGGGGGCGAACACTGAAGCTTTCTTT
j_call: TRBJ1-1; clone_size: .; d_call: .; v_call: TRBV6-5; cdr3_aa: CASSRTGRGTEAFF; cdr3_nt: TGTGCCAGCTCCCGAACAGGGCGAGGGACTGAAGCTTTCTTT
j_call: TRBJ2-1; clone_size: .; d_call: TRBD2; v_call: TRBV4-3; cdr3_aa: CASSQDLDRVAGAAYNEQFF; cdr3_nt: TGCGCCAGCAGCCAAGATCTGGATAGGGTAGCGGGAGCGGCCTACAATGAGCAGTTCTTC
j_call: TRBJ2-7; clone_size: .; d_call: TRBD1; v_call: TRBV9; cdr3_aa: CASSVAPQGDEQYF; cdr3_nt: TGTGCCAGCAGCGTAGCTCCCCAGGGGGACGAGCAGTACTTC
j_call: TRBJ2-5; clone_size: .; d_call: TRBD1; v_call: TRBV27; cdr3_aa: CASSPSGQGAVETQYF; cdr3_nt: TGTGCCAGCAGTCCATCTGGACAGGGGGCGGTGGAGACCCAGTACTTC
j_call: TRBJ2-4; clone_size: .; d_call: .; v_call: TRBV4-1; cdr3_aa: CASSQTGLAKNIQYF; cdr3_nt: TGCGCCAGCAGCCAGACAGGTTTAGCCAAAAACATTCAGTACTTC
j_call: TRBJ1-5; clone_size: .; d_call: .; v_call: TRBV6-1; cdr3_aa: CASSEALITNQPQHF; cdr3_nt: TGTGCCAGCAGTGAAGCGCTGATAACTAATCAGCCCCAGCATTTT
j_call: TRBJ2-7; clone_size: .; d_call: TRBD1; v_call: TRBV10-3; cdr3_aa: CATTGTYEQYF; cdr3_nt: TGTGCCACGACAGGGACCTACGAGCAGTACTTC
j_call: TRBJ2-5; clone_size: .; d_call: TRBD2; v_call: TRBV5-1; cdr3_aa: CASSPAGGQETQYF; cdr3_nt: TGCGCCAGCTCCCCGGCGGGGGGGCAAGAGACCCAGTACTTC
j_call: TRBJ1-1; clone_size: .; d_call: TRBD1; v_call: TRBV6-5; cdr3_aa: CASEGTDPWVFF; cdr3_nt: TGTGCCAGCGAGGGGACAGATCCTTGGGTCTTCTTT
j_call: TRBJ1-2; clone_size: .; d_call: .; v_call: TRBV2; cdr3_aa: CASSEDRSGGYTF; cdr3_nt: TGTGCCAGCAGTGAAGACAGGAGTGGTGGCTACACCTTC
j_call: TRBJ2-7; clone_size: few; d_call: TRBD1; v_call: TRBV3-1/TRBV3-2; cdr3_aa: CASSLFYRGRLYEQYF; cdr3_nt: TGTGCCAGCAGCCTATTTTACAGGGGCCGTTTGTACGAGCAGTACTTC